The clone carrying this T cell receptor beta chain has only a few counts. Its antigen is currently unknown. Trimming stripped 4 bases from V and 7 bases from J, with 14 bases between. From germline, CDR1 is SGHVT and CDR2 SQSDAQ. There are 14 residues in the CDR3. At least 3 on the Clinical Activity Score was recorded for ophthalmopathy patients, who also had NOSPECS grade at least 4 and duration under 3 months. The authors took PBMCs from 8 to 10 ml fresh peripheral blood. The sample comes from a study of T cells in Graves' hyperthyroidism and ophthalmopathy. Amplified TCR beta CDR3 regions came from RNA transcripts. Initially, a first-round RT-PCR of the TCR CDR3 employed the HTBI primer set. TCRdb re-derived calls from the multiplex PCR reads in MiXCR, one entry per CDR3 protein. The data show 400,000 to 550,000 distinct CDR3 sequences, roughly a quarter seen once. Overall study findings and caveats: In simple terms, a model built on 13 V-J features told ophthalmopathy apart from stable hyperthyroidism.

This rearrangement joins TRBV7-4 to TRBJ1-5, with D hard to call. The TCR sequence derives from a woman aged 30 to 39 with Graves' ophthalmopathy. The sequenced material came from blood. The CDR3 DNA reads as TGTGCCAGCAGCTCCGGACCCTCCCCGCAGCCCCAGCATTTT. Encoded protein: CASSSGPSPQPQHF.